Included here is one T cell receptor beta chain sequence, with context. The sample holds one count of this clone. Its antigen is not yet known. No much larger clone is present one base from it, and per-base qualities are unavailable. Patients with autoimmune disease history or receiving systemic immunosuppression were excluded from the trial. Peripheral blood for TCR sequencing was collected from all dose cohorts at baseline, on cycle 4 day 1, and on cycle 7 day 1. The samples were taken from a phase I, first-in-human, multicenter, open-label dose-escalation trial of ivuxolimab. The trial enrolled adults with locally advanced or metastatic head and neck squamous cell, hepatocellular, melanoma or renal cell carcinoma. CD4+ and CD8+ T cells were sorted separately from peripheral blood before TCR sequencing. The source of the sample is a study of OX40 agonist ivuxolimab in advanced cancers. Study-level background: Ivuxolimab, which targeted the costimulatory receptor OX40 (CD134), was an agonistic, fully human IgG2 monoclonal antibody. Intravenous ivuxolimab was administered to patients every 2 weeks at six dose levels: 0.01, 0.1, 0.3, 1.5, 3 and 10 mg/kg. The point of sequencing TCRbeta in the periphery was to test whether ivuxolimab changed TCR sequence diversity and drove clonal T-cell expansion. Three dose-escalation patients achieved partial responses, one with hepatocellular carcinoma and two with cutaneous melanoma. The paper describes the monotherapy dose-escalation part (N ≈ 50 patients) of the phase I trial of ivuxolimab. Patients were allowed to have had prior anti-PD-1, anti-PD-L1 or anti-CTLA-4 therapy, and approximately 40% of the dose-escalation patients had been treated with checkpoint inhibitors. In the dose-escalation cohort, 65% to 90% of patients were male, and the mean age was around 60 years, with a range of roughly 20 to 80. Among the 52 dose-escalation patients, some 19 had hepatocellular carcinoma, approximately 15 melanoma, 9 renal cell carcinoma and 9 head and neck cancer.

Beyond this particular receptor, the publication reports: In the 0.1-3.0 mg/kg groups, partial responders were among the patients with the lowest normalized peripheral clonal expansion, particularly in CD8+ T cells. The antigen specificity of the peripheral T cells that underwent clonal expansion was not determined. At doses of 0.1 to 3.0 mg/kg, clonal expansion of both CD4+ and CD8+ blood T cells was observed from baseline to week 6. Low levels of normalized T-cell clonal expansion were also seen in some nonresponding patients. After ivuxolimab, CD8+ T cells had more expanded clones than CD4+ T cells on average.

From the cysteine through the phenylalanine, the CDR3 covers 15 amino acids. CDR3 DNA is the only sequence kept; it has 45 bases, read in frame from the first base. The trim is 5 bases for V and 2 bases for J, with a gap of 15 bases between the germline ends. Sequences SGHTA (CDR1) and FQGTGA (CDR2) are obtained from the germline V gene. For sequencing of the TCRbeta CDR3 region, genomic DNA was extracted from the sorted cells. TCRbeta CDR3 regions were sequenced using the immunoSEQ Assay. Drawn from immuneACCESS, this table holds only the in-frame rearrangements with V and J called that TCRdb kept. Clones are partly lost; checked studies trace under half to an unresolved V gene and leave the rest unexplained. The table for this sample lists roughly 100,000 clones; roughly 83% of them were counted only once. The ten largest make up roughly 1.5% of the sample.

The chain was built from TRBV7-3 and TRBJ2-5, and perhaps TRBD2 as D gene, on 6 matching bases. The sample in question was CD4+ or CD8+ T cells sorted from blood, obtained in a trial of the OX40 agonist ivuxolimab. The receptor's source is an adult with an advanced solid tumor such as melanoma, head and neck, liver or kidney cancer. The DNA sequence follows: TGTGCCAGCAGCCGCGGGGCTAGCGCTCAAGAGACCCAGTACTTC. Its protein is CASSRGASAQETQYF.